A selection of T cell receptor beta chains follows, all from one sample in a study of OX40 agonist ivuxolimab in advanced cancers. Profiling relied on immunoSEQ multiplex PCR, and the TCRdb table lists in-frame clones only, not all of them. Of tens of thousands of clones listed, 86% are singletons. Sequencing was performed on CD4+ or CD8+ T cells sorted from blood, taken in a trial of the OX40 agonist ivuxolimab. These receptors were obtained from an adult with an advanced solid tumor such as melanoma, head and neck, liver or kidney cancer. Both conserved end residues are part of each CDR3.

j_call: TRBJ1-1
v_call: TRBV27
cdr3_aa: CASSLGGKNTEAFF

j_call: TRBJ2-7
v_call: TRBV5-1
cdr3_aa: CASSVAGQARYEQYF

j_call: TRBJ2-7
v_call: TRBV19
cdr3_aa: CASSAGRMGEQYF

j_call: TRBJ1-5
v_call: TRBV7-8
cdr3_aa: CASSPGTAPQPQHF

j_call: TRBJ1-1
v_call: TRBV7-8
cdr3_aa: CASSFAVGTREAFF

j_call: TRBJ1-1
v_call: TRBV6-1
cdr3_aa: CASSEGTANTEAFF

j_call: TRBJ2-2
v_call: TRBV29-1
cdr3_aa: CSVRGQWGAAGELFF

j_call: TRBJ2-2
v_call: TRBV5-1
cdr3_aa: CASSLEATGLVGELFF

j_call: TRBJ2-7
v_call: TRBV7-9
cdr3_aa: CASSPGGSRDEQYF

j_call: TRBJ2-7
v_call: TRBV15
cdr3_aa: CATARDRFYEQYF

j_call: TRBJ2-1
v_call: TRBV6-1
cdr3_aa: CASSSRQGVDEQFF

j_call: TRBJ2-1
v_call: TRBV19
cdr3_aa: CASRKLADSYNEQFF

j_call: TRBJ1-3
v_call: TRBV5-5
cdr3_aa: CASRLGLSSGNTIYF

j_call: TRBJ1-3
v_call: TRBV9
cdr3_aa: CASSPDRNSGNTIYF

j_call: TRBJ2-3
v_call: TRBV18
cdr3_aa: CASSRFRDGDTQYF

j_call: TRBJ1-4
v_call: TRBV15
cdr3_aa: CATSRGSRGRGANEKLFF

j_call: TRBJ1-2
v_call: TRBV11-1
cdr3_aa: CASSQLLGGNYGYTF

j_call: TRBJ1-2
v_call: TRBV4-3
cdr3_aa: CASSQSGHGYGYTF

j_call: TRBJ2-1
v_call: TRBV9
cdr3_aa: CASSAFTGPFEQFF

j_call: TRBJ1-1
v_call: TRBV5-5
cdr3_aa: CASSMEGGLRGNTEAFF

j_call: TRBJ2-1
v_call: TRBV5-1
cdr3_aa: CASSSSGLAYNEQFF

j_call: TRBJ2-5
v_call: TRBV9
cdr3_aa: CASSVVGSGGTETQYF

j_call: TRBJ2-7
v_call: TRBV11-3
cdr3_aa: CASSPGTGGYEQYF

j_call: TRBJ2-3
v_call: TRBV2
cdr3_aa: CASGGGAVGTQYF

j_call: TRBJ1-5
v_call: TRBV30
cdr3_aa: CAWRRQENQPQHF

j_call: TRBJ2-3
v_call: TRBV7-2
cdr3_aa: CASSPPADTQYF

j_call: TRBJ2-5
v_call: TRBV19
cdr3_aa: CASSLGQGGLETQYF

j_call: TRBJ1-4
v_call: TRBV18
cdr3_aa: CASSPQDEKLFF

j_call: TRBJ2-1
v_call: TRBV9
cdr3_aa: CASSPTSGYNEQFF

j_call: TRBJ1-2
v_call: TRBV5-1
cdr3_aa: CASSPGGPQRGYTF

j_call: TRBJ2-1
v_call: TRBV7-2
cdr3_aa: CASSLASGTEQFF

j_call: TRBJ1-2
v_call: TRBV6-5
cdr3_aa: CASSRDRGRPYGYTF

j_call: TRBJ2-2
v_call: TRBV5-6
cdr3_aa: CASRLVPGELFF

j_call: TRBJ1-2
v_call: TRBV18
cdr3_aa: CASSPSIGANYGYTF

j_call: TRBJ2-7
v_call: TRBV5-4
cdr3_aa: CASSSPGQSSYEQYF

j_call: TRBJ1-3
v_call: TRBV7-9
cdr3_aa: CASSTDRGLTGNTIYF

j_call: TRBJ2-3
v_call: TRBV18
cdr3_aa: CASSPPGQGATDTQYF

j_call: TRBJ2-1
v_call: TRBV12-5
cdr3_aa: CASSASGVYNEQFF

j_call: TRBJ1-5
v_call: TRBV2
cdr3_aa: CASNTEGYSNQPQHF

j_call: TRBJ1-5
v_call: TRBV5-1
cdr3_aa: CASSLEGVSNQPQHF

j_call: TRBJ1-1
v_call: TRBV29-1
cdr3_aa: CSALDGEVNTEAFF

j_call: TRBJ1-5
v_call: TRBV6-1
cdr3_aa: CASIFSPVGNQPQHF

j_call: TRBJ2-6
v_call: TRBV2
cdr3_aa: CASSARDRGFAGANVLTF

j_call: TRBJ2-5
v_call: TRBV7-2
cdr3_aa: CASSPRQGSQETQYF

j_call: TRBJ1-2
v_call: TRBV11-3
cdr3_aa: CASSLDPAGGGYTF

j_call: TRBJ1-1
v_call: TRBV7-2
cdr3_aa: CASSLENLMNTEAFF

j_call: TRBJ1-2
v_call: TRBV4-2
cdr3_aa: CASSQALQATHGYTF

j_call: TRBJ1-2
v_call: TRBV6-1
cdr3_aa: CASSGQGTWSGYTF

j_call: TRBJ2-5
v_call: TRBV7-9
cdr3_aa: CASSFTAGPASETQYF

j_call: TRBJ1-5
v_call: TRBV18
cdr3_aa: CASSSTGTGLNQPQHF

j_call: TRBJ1-2
v_call: TRBV28
cdr3_aa: CASSLGAGNYGYTF

j_call: TRBJ1-5
v_call: TRBV7-6
cdr3_aa: CASSLDEGFNQPQHF

j_call: TRBJ1-3
v_call: TRBV27
cdr3_aa: CASSLSGAGNTIYF

j_call: TRBJ1-2
v_call: TRBV6-5
cdr3_aa: CASSFPRDASNYGYTF

j_call: TRBJ2-7
v_call: TRBV6-5
cdr3_aa: CASVSRISYEQYF

j_call: TRBJ1-1
v_call: TRBV6-5
cdr3_aa: CASSYSRTEAFF

j_call: TRBJ1-2
v_call: TRBV19
cdr3_aa: CASRGGEGYTF

j_call: TRBJ1-5
v_call: TRBV7-9
cdr3_aa: CASSLGGNALNQPQHF

j_call: TRBJ2-3
v_call: TRBV4-3
cdr3_aa: CASSQVAGAGDTQYF

j_call: TRBJ1-3
v_call: TRBV11-2
cdr3_aa: CASSLGSASRNTIYF